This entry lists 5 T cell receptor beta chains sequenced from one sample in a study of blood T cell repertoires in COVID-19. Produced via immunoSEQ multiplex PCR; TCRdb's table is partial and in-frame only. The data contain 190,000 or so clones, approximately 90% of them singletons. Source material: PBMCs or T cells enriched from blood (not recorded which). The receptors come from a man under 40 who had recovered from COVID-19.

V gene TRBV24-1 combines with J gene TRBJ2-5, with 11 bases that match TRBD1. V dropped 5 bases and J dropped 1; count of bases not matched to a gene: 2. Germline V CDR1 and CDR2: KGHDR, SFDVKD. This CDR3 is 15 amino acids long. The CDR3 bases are TGTGCCACCAGTGTTGGGACAGGGGGCCAAGAGACCCAGTACTTC. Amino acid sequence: CATSVGTGGQETQYF.

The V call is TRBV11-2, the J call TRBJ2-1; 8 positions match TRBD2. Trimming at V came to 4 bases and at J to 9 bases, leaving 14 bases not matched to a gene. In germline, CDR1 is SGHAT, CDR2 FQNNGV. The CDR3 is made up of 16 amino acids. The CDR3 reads CASSWTRREGGVEQFF. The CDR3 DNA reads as TGTGCCAGCAGCTGGACGCGCCGGGAGGGCGGGGTTGAGCAGTTCTTC.

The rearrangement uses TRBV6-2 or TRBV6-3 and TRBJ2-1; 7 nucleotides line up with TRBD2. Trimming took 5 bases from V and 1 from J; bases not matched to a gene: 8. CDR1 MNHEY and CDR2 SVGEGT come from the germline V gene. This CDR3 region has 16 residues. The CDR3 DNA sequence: TGTGCCAGCAGTAAACTCGGACTAGTATCCTACAATGAGCAGTTCTTC. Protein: CASSKLGLVSYNEQFF.

The CDR3 DNA follows: TGTGCCATCAGGGCCGAGACGGGAGTCTATGGCTACACCTTC. Translated: CAIRAETGVYGYTF. The chain couples TRBV10-3 to TRBJ1-2; D not certain. The CDR3 is made up of 14 amino acids. The V gene lost 6 bases and the J gene lost 4 bases, with 15 bases spanning the gap. Germline CDR1 reads ENHRY; CDR2 reads SYGVKD.

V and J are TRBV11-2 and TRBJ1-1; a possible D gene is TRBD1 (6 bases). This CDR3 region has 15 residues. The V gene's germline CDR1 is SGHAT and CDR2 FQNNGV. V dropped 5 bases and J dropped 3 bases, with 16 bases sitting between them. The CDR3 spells CASSGGGGLYTEAFF. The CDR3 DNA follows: TGTGCCAGCAGCGGGGGCGGGGGACTTTACACTGAAGCTTTCTTT.